Listed below are T cell receptor beta chains from one sample, sequenced in a study of beta chain features in type 1 diabetes. Only in-frame clones appear in the TCRdb table, and some are missing; sequencing was by immunoSEQ multiplex PCR. This table has 250,000 to 300,000 clones, 24% appearing once. Sequencing was done on a sample of naive CD4+ T cells from blood. The source is a woman younger than 45 with type 1 diabetes. The CDR3 runs from the conserved cysteine through the conserved F or W. Each record gives: clone size, D gene, CDR3 length, J gene, V gene, CDR3 DNA, CDR3 protein. D genes are given only for firm matches. Some rows mark clone size as missing; the rest say once, few, many or name a class of expanded clone.

. | TRBD1 | 15 | TRBJ1-2 | TRBV7-3 | TGTGCCAGCAGCCTGGGGACAGGAATACCCTATGGCTACACCTTC | CASSLGTGIPYGYTF
. | TRBD2 | 15 | TRBJ2-1 | TRBV7-9 | TGTGCCAGCAGCCCTTGGACTAGCGGACTCAATGAGCAGTTCTTC | CASSPWTSGLNEQFF
few | TRBD1 | 15 | TRBJ1-4 | TRBV30 | TGTGCCTGGGTGGAGGCCGGGACAGAGAATGAAAAACTGTTTTTT | CAWVEAGTENEKLFF
. | . | 15 | TRBJ2-1 | TRBV29-1 | TGCAGCGTTGAAGGTGTCGGGAGAGACAACAATGAGCAGTTCTTC | CSVEGVGRDNNEQFF
. | TRBD2 | 18 | TRBJ2-3 | TRBV4-1 | TGCGCCAGCAGCCGGACCGCCGGGACTAGCAATTGGGAAGATACGCAGTATTTT | CASSRTAGTSNWEDTQYF
few | TRBD2 | 13 | TRBJ2-7 | TRBV29-1 | TGCAGCGGATCACTAGCGGGGAACTACGAGCAGTACTTC | CSGSLAGNYEQYF
few | TRBD2 | 18 | TRBJ2-3 | TRBV2 | TGTGCCAGCATCCCCGCTAGCGGGAGGTCAAGGACCCCAGATACGCAGTATTTT | CASIPASGRSRTPDTQYF
. | . | 16 | TRBJ1-1 | TRBV28 | TGTGCCAGCACCTTTACGGCCAGAGGGGGGGAAACTGAAGCTTTCTTT | CASTFTARGGETEAFF
few | . | 13 | TRBJ2-3 | TRBV23-1 | TGCGCCAGCAGTCAATCCACAACAGATACGCAGTATTTT | CASSQSTTDTQYF
. | . | 13 | TRBJ1-1 | TRBV19 | TGTGCCAGTAGTGTCCACAGGAACACTGAAGCTTTCTTT | CASSVHRNTEAFF
. | TRBD1 | 14 | TRBJ1-5 | TRBV5-1 | TGCGCCAGCAGCCCGGACAGGGGCGAACAGCCCCAGCATTTT | CASSPDRGEQPQHF
. | . | 15 | TRBJ2-1 | TRBV11-2 | TGTGCCAGCAGCTTACTACAGAGCTCCTACAATGAGCAGTTCTTC | CASSLLQSSYNEQFF
few | . | 13 | TRBJ2-3 | TRBV6-5 | TGTGCCAGCAGTTTCCAGGGCACAGATACGCAGTATTTT | CASSFQGTDTQYF
few | TRBD2 | 16 | TRBJ2-1 | TRBV15 | TGTGCCACCAAGTTAGCGGGCTTTAGCTCCTACAATGAGCAGTTCTTC | CATKLAGFSSYNEQFF
few | TRBD1 | 13 | TRBJ1-5 | TRBV30 | TGTGCCTGGAGTGTTACAGGGGGTCAGCCCCAGCATTTT | CAWSVTGGQPQHF
few | TRBD1 | 15 | TRBJ2-5 | TRBV9 | TGTGCCAGCAGCTTCAGGGACAGGGAACTAGAGACCCAGTACTTC | CASSFRDRELETQYF
. | . | 10 | TRBJ1-1 | TRBV29-1 | TGCAGCGTTTGGTCGAGAGAAGCTTTCTTT | CSVWSREAFF
. | . | 13 | TRBJ2-5 | TRBV18 | TGTGCCAGCTCACCATCGGGGGAAGAGACCCAGTACTTC | CASSPSGEETQYF
few | . | 13 | TRBJ1-5 | TRBV30 | TGTGCCTGGAGTGTAACAGGGCTTCAGCCCCAGCATTTT | CAWSVTGLQPQHF
. | TRBD1 | 15 | TRBJ2-1 | TRBV5-1 | TGCGCCAGCAGCTGGGGACAGGGGGCAGGGGATGAGCAGTTCTTC | CASSWGQGAGDEQFF
. | TRBD2 | 16 | TRBJ2-1 | TRBV5-1 | TGCGCCAGCAGCTTGGGACTAGCGGGCCTCTACAATGAGCAGTTCTTC | CASSLGLAGLYNEQFF
. | . | 16 | TRBJ2-1 | TRBV29-1 | TGCAGCGTTGAAGATTCACAGGGACACCCAGGGGATGAGCAGTTCTTC | CSVEDSQGHPGDEQFF
. | TRBD2 | 16 | TRBJ2-1 | TRBV7-3 | TGTGCCAGCAGCGTAGTAGCGGGAGGGCCAAACAATGAGCAGTTCTTC | CASSVVAGGPNNEQFF
. | . | 15 | TRBJ2-4 | TRBV2 | TGTGCCAGCCGTCTCCCGACAGGTTCCAAAAACATTCAGTACTTC | CASRLPTGSKNIQYF
few | . | 10 | TRBJ2-1 | TRBV29-1 | TGCAGCGTTGTACTCAATGAGCAGTTCTTC | CSVVLNEQFF
. | TRBD2 | 15 | TRBJ2-7 | TRBV29-1 | TGCAGCGTTGGACTAGCGGGTGGGTCGAACTACGAGCAGTACTTC | CSVGLAGGSNYEQYF